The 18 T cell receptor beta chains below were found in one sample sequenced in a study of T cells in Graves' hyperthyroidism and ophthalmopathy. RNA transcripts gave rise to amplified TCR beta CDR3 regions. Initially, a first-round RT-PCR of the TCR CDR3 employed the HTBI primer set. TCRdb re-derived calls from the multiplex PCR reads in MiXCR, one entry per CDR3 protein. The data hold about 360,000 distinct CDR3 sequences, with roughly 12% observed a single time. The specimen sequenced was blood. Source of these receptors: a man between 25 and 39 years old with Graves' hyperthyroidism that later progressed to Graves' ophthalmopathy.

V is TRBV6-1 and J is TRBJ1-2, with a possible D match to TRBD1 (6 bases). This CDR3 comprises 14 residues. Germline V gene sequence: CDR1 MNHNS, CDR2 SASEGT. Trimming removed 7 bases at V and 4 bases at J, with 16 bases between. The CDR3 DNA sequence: TGTGCCAGCAACAGGGTTGTAGATCGCTATGGCTACACCTTC. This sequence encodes CASNRVVDRYGYTF.

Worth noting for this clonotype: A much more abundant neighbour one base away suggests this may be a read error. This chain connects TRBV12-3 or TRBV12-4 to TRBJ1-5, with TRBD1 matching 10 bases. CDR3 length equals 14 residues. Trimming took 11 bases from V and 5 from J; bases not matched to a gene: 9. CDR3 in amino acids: CAGTGTGEYQPQHF. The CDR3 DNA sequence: TGTGCCGGCACCGGGACAGGGGAATATCAGCCCCAGCATTTT.

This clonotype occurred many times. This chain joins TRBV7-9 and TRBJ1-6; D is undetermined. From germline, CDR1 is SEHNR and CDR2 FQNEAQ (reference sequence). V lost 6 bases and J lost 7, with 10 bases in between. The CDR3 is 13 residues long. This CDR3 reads CASSLVGNSPLHF. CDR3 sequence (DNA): TGTGCCAGCAGTTTGGTAGGGAATTCACCCCTCCACTTT.

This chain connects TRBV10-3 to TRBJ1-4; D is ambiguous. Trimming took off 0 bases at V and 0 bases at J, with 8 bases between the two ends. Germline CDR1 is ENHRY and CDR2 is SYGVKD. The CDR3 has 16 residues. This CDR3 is CAISESYRATNEKLFF. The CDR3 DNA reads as TGTGCCATCAGTGAGTCTTACAGAGCAACTAATGAAAAACTGTTTTTT.

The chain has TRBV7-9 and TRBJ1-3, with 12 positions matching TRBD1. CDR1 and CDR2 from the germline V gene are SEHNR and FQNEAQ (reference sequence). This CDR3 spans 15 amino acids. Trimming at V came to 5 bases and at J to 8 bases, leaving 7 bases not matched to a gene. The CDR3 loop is CASSTRDRGLDTIYF. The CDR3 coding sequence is TGTGCCAGCAGCACCCGGGACAGGGGGCTAGACACCATATATTTT. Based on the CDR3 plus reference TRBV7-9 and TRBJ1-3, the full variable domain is DTGVSQNPRHKITKRGQNVTFRCDPISEHNRLYWYRQTLGQGPEFLTYFQNEAQLEKSRLLSDRFSAERPKGSFSTLEIQRTEQGDSAMYLCASSTRDRGLDTIYFGEGSWLTVV.

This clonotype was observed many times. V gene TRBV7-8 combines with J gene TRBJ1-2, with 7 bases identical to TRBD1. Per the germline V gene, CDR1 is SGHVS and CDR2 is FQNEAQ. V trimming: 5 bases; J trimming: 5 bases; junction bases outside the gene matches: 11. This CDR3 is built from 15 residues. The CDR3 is CASSTRQGGGYGYTF. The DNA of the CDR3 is TGTGCCAGCAGCACACGACAGGGAGGGGGGTATGGCTACACCTTC.

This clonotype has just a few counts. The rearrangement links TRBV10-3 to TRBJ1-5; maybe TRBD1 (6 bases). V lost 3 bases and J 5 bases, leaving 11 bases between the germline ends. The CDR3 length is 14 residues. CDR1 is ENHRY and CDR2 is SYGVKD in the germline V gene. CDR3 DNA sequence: TGTGCCATCAGTGATACAGGGTGGGATCAGCCCCAGCATTTT. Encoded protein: CAISDTGWDQPQHF.

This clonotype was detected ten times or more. The CDR3 loop is CASSSPGTEKLFF. The CDR3 DNA follows: TGTGCCAGCAGCTCCCCAGGCACTGAAAAACTGTTTTTT. The chain uses TRBV7-9 and TRBJ1-4; no clear D. The germline CDR1 and CDR2 sequences are SEHNR and FQNEAQ (reference sequence). V lost 4 bases and J lost 7, with 10 bases in between. The CDR3 has 13 residues.

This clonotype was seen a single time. This chain's CDR3 is CASSQDDSYNSPLHF. The CDR3 DNA sequence: TGCGCCAGCAGCCAAGACGACAGTTATAATTCACCCCTCCACTTT. This chain connects TRBV4-1 to TRBJ1-6; tentative D call: TRBD1 (5 bases). CDR1 MGHRA and CDR2 YSYEKL come from the germline V gene. V lost 0 bases to trimming and J lost 4 bases, with 7 bases between them. This CDR3 comprises 15 residues.

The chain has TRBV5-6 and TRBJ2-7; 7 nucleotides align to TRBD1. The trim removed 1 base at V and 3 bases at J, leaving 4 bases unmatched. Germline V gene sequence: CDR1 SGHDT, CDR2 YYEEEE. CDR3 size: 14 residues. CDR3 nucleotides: TGTGCCAGCAGCTTGACAGGGGATCGCTACGAGCAGTACTTC. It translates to CASSLTGDRYEQYF.

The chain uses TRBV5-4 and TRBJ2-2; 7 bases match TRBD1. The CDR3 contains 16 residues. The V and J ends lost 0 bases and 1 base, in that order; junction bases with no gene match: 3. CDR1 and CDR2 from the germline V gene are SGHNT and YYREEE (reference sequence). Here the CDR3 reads CASSLDNRGNTGELFF. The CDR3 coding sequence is TGTGCCAGCAGCTTGGATAACAGGGGGAACACCGGGGAGCTGTTTTTT.

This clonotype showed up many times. The CDR3 DNA is TGTGCCAGCAGCTTGACTAGCTCGATGGAGACCCAGTACTTC. Encoded protein: CASSLTSSMETQYF. This chain connects TRBV5-8 to TRBJ2-5; the D gene is possibly TRBD2 (6 bases). V was pared by 1 base and J by 5 bases, with 12 bases between. The CDR3 has 14 amino acids. Germline V gene sequence: CDR1 SGHTS, CDR2 YDEGEE.

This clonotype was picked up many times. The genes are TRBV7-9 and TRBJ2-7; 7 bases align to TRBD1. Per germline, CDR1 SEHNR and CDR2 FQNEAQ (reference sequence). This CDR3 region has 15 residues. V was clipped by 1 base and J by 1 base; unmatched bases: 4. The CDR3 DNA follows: TGTGCCAGCAGCTTAGGACAGGGACGTTCCTACGAGCAGTACTTC. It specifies CASSLGQGRSYEQYF.

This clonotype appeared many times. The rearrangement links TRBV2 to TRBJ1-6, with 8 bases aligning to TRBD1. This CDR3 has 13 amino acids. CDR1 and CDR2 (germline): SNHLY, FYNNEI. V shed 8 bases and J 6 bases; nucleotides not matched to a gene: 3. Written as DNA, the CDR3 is TGTGCCAGCCTGGACAGGGTTAATTCACCCCTCCACTTT. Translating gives CASLDRVNSPLHF.

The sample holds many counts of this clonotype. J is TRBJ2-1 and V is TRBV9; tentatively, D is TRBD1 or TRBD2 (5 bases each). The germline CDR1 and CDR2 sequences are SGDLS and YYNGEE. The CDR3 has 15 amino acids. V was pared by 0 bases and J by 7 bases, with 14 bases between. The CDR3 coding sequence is TGTGCCAGCAGCGTAGGGGTAGCTTGGGGGAATGAGCAGTTCTTC. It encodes CASSVGVAWGNEQFF.

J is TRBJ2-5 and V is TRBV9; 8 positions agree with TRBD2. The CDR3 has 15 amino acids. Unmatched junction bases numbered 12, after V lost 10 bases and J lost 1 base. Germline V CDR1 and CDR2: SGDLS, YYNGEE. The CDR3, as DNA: TGTGCCTCCGACGGGGGGGGAGCGCGCCAAGAGACCCAGTACTTC. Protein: CASDGGGARQETQYF.

CDR3 sequence (DNA): TGTGCCACCAGCAGAGACGGATCAACTAATGAAAAACTGTTTTTT. This translates into CATSRDGSTNEKLFF. The V gene is TRBV15, the J gene TRBJ1-4; no firm D call. Germline loops: CDR1 LNHNV, CDR2 YYDKDF (reference sequence). Trimming removed 0 bases at V and 0 bases at J, with 5 bases between. The CDR3 sequence is 15 residues long.

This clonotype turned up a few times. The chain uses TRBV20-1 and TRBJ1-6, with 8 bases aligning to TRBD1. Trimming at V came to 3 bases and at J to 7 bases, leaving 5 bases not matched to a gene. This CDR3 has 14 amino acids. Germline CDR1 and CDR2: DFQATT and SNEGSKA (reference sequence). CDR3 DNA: TGCAGTGCTAGTTTGACAGGGGAAAATTCACCCCTCCACTTT. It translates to CSASLTGENSPLHF.